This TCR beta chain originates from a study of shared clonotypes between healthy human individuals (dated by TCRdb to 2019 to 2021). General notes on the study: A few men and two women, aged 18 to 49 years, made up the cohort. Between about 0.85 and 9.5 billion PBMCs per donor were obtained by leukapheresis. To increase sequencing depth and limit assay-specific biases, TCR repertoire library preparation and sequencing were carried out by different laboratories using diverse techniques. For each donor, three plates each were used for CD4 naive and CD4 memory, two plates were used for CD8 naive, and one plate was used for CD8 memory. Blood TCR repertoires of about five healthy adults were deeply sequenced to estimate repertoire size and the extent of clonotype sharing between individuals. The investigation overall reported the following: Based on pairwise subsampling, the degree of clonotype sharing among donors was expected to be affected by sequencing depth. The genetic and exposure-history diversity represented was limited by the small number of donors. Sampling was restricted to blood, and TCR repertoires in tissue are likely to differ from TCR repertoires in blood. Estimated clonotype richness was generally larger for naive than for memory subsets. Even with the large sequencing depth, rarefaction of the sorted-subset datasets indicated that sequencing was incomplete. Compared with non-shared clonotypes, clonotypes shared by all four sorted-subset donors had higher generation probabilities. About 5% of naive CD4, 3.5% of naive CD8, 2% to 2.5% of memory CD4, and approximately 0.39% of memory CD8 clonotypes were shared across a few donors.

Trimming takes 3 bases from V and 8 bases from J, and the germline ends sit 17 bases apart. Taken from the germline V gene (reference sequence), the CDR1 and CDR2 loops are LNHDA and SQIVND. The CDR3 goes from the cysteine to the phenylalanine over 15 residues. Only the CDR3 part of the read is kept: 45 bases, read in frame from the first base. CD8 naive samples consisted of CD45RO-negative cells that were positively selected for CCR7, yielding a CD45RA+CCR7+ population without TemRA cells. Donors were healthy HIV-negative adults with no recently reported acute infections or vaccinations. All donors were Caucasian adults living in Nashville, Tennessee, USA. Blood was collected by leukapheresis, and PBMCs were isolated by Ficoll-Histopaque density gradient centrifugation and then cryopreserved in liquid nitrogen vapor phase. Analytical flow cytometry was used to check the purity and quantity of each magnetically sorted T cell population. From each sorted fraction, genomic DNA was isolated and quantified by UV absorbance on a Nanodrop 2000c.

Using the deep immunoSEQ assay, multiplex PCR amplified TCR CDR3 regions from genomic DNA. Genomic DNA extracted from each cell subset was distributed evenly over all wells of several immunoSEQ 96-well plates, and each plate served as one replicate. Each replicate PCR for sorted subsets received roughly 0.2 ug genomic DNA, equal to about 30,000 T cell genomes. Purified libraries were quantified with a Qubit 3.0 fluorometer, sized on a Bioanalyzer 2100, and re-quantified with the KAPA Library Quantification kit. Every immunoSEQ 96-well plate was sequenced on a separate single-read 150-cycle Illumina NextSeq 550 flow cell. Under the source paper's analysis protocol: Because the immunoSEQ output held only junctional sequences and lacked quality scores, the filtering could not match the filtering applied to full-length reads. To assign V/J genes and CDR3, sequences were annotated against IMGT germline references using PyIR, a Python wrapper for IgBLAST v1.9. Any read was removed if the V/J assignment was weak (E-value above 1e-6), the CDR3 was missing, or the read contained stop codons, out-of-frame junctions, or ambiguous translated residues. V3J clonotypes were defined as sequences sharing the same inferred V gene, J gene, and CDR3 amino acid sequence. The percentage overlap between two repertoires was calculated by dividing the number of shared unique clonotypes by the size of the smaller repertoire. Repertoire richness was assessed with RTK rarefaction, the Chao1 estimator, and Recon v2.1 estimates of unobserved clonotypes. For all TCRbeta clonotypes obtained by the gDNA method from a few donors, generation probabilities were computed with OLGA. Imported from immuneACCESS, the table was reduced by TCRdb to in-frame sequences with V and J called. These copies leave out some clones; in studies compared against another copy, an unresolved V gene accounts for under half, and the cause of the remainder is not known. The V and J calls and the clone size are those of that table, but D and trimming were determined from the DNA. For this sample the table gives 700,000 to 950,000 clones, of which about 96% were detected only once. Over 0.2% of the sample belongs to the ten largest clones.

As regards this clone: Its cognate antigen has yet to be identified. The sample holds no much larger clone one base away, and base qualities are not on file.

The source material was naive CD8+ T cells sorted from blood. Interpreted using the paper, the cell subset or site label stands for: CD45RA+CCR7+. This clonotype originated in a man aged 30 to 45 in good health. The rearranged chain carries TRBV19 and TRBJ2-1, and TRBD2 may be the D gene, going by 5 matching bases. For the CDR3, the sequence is CASSITLLVGDEQFF. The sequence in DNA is TGTGCCAGTAGTATTACTTTACTAGTTGGGGATGAGCAGTTCTTC.